These 20 T cell receptor beta chains were sequenced from one sample in a study of shared clonotypes between healthy human individuals. Libraries were prepared by immunoSEQ multiplex PCR; TCRdb keeps only in-frame clonotypes and omits some of them. The table has about 600,000 clones, more than 95% seen once. Sequencing used naive CD4+ T cells sorted from blood. Subset given: CD45RA+ positively selected. These TCRs come from a woman aged 25 to 39 in good health.

The chain employs TRBV25-1 and TRBJ1-1, with D possibly matching TRBD1 (6 bases). CDR1 and CDR2 from the germline V gene are MGHDK and SYGVNS. Trimming removed 6 bases from V and 5 bases from J, with 13 bases in between. The CDR3 extends over 13 amino acids. CDR3 DNA: TGTGCCAGCAGCAGACCAGGGGTGACTGAAGCTTTCTTT. This translates into CASSRPGVTEAFF.

This clone was observed once. Written as DNA, the CDR3 is TGTGCCAGCCTCAGGGACAGGGGAGGGAACGAGCAGTACTTC. This sequence encodes CASLRDRGGNEQYF. V usage is TRBV18 and J usage is TRBJ2-7; TRBD1 aligns across 10 bases. The CDR3 has 14 residues. Germline-derived CDR1 and CDR2 are KGHSH and LQKENI. The V and J ends lost 8 bases and 5 bases, in that order; junction bases with no gene match: 9.

The J gene is TRBJ1-2, the V gene TRBV5-1; D is unclear. The V end was cut by 4 bases, the J end by 4 bases, with 14 bases between. There are 14 residues in the CDR3. Germline CDR1 SGHRS, CDR2 YFSETQ. The CDR3 protein is CASSPQVAFYGYTF. The CDR3 DNA sequence: TGCGCCAGCAGCCCTCAGGTCGCCTTCTATGGCTACACCTTC.

The gene calls are TRBV27 and TRBJ2-2; 8 nucleotides align to TRBD2. V was clipped by 2 bases and J by 2 bases; unmatched bases: 16. The CDR3 is 20 amino acids. Looked up from germline, CDR1 is MNHEY and CDR2 is SMNVEV (reference sequence). CDR3 residues: CASSLSRGGLRKTNTGELFF. Written as DNA, the CDR3 is TGTGCCAGCAGTTTAAGTCGGGGGGGACTCCGCAAGACAAACACCGGGGAGCTGTTTTTT.

The chain carries TRBV6-5 and TRBJ2-5; 7 nucleotides line up with TRBD1. With the DNA end fitting TRBJ2-7 better, the J assignment may be wrong. The CDR3 extends over 15 amino acids. CDR1 is MNHEY, CDR2 SVGAGI, per germline. The CDR3 DNA sequence: TGTGCCAGCAGTCAATACCCGGGACAGTCATACGAGCAGTACTTC. Residues: CASSQYPGQSYEQYF.

This chain links TRBV27 with TRBJ1-4; D not certain. The CDR3 is 14 amino acids. V was cut by 8 bases and J by 8 bases, with 18 bases left in between. CDR1 is MNHEY, CDR2 SMNVEV, per germline (reference sequence). CDR3 sequence (DNA): TGTGCCAGCGCCCACGACGTTTACCGGGAAAAACTGTTTTTT. It encodes CASAHDVYREKLFF.

The genes are TRBV6-6 and TRBJ1-1; D not resolved. Trimming removed 4 bases at V and 1 base at J, with 13 bases between. CDR1 and CDR2 from the germline V gene are MNHNY and SVGAGI (reference sequence). The CDR3 has 15 amino acids. The CDR3 nucleotides are TGTGCCAGCAGTTCACCATTACAGAAGAACACTGAAGCTTTCTTT. This gives the protein CASSSPLQKNTEAFF.

Turning to this clone: Within the sample, other DNA sequences also encode this same CDR3. The V call is TRBV4-1, the J call TRBJ1-5; unclear D gene. The germline gives CDR1 MGHRA, CDR2 YSYEKL. This CDR3 region has 13 residues. The V and J ends lost 0 bases and 6 bases respectively, with 6 bases between them. CDR3 in amino acids: CASSQDLAQPQHF. The CDR3 DNA reads as TGCGCCAGCAGCCAAGACTTGGCTCAGCCCCAGCATTTT.

This chain joins TRBV7-9 and TRBJ2-1; D remains unclear. Germline V gene lookup returns CDR1 SEHNR and CDR2 FQNEAQ (reference sequence). V was cut by 5 bases and J by 7 bases, with 12 bases left in between. The length of the CDR3 is 13 residues. Written as DNA, the CDR3 is TGTGCCAGCAGCCGCCTTGACCGGAATGAGCAGTTCTTC. Translating gives CASSRLDRNEQFF.

The V call is TRBV19, the J call TRBJ2-1; D may be TRBD1 (5 bases). There are 12 residues in the CDR3. Trimming cost V 4 bases and J 13 bases, with 14 bases left between them. Looked up from germline, CDR1 is LNHDA and CDR2 is SQIVND (reference sequence). CDR3 residues: CASSTPRTSQFF. In DNA, the CDR3 is TGTGCCAGTAGTACCCCCAGGACATCACAGTTCTTC.

This chain links TRBV9 with TRBJ2-1; D is unclear. Trimming pared 4 bases from V and 4 bases from J, leaving 9 bases between. The CDR3 has 13 residues. The germline V gene encodes CDR1 SGDLS and CDR2 YYNGEE. This CDR3 is CASSSGRYNEQFF. In nucleotides, the CDR3 is TGTGCCAGCAGCTCCGGCAGATACAATGAGCAGTTCTTC. The full variable domain, its missing parts supplied by reference TRBV9 and TRBJ2-1, is DSGVTQTPKHLITATGQRVTLRCSPRSGDLSVYWYQQSLDQGLQFLIQYYNGEERAKGNILERFSAQQFPDLHSELNLSSLELGDSALYFCASSSGRYNEQFFGPGTRLTVL.

This chain links TRBV10-1 with TRBJ2-3, with TRBD1 as a possible D gene (7 bases). The ends were cut back, 5 bases at V and 5 bases at J, with 11 bases in the middle. Germline V gene data show CDR1 as WNHNN and CDR2 as SYGVQD (reference sequence). This CDR3 comprises 13 residues. CDR3 nucleotide sequence: TGCGCCAGCAGTCAGGGGGGTGTAGATACGCAGTATTTT. Translation: CASSQGGVDTQYF.

The chain joins TRBV27 to TRBJ2-1; TRBD1 matches at 7 bases. J gave up 4 bases and V 10 bases, and 7 bases lay outside the gene matches. The germline V gene has CDR1 MNHEY and CDR2 SMNVEV (reference sequence). This CDR3 contains 13 residues. This chain's CDR3 is CATKGQRYNEQFF. In DNA, the CDR3 is TGTGCCACCAAGGGACAGAGGTACAATGAGCAGTTCTTC.

V gene TRBV19 combines with J gene TRBJ2-5; 7 nucleotides agree with TRBD1. The germline gives CDR1 LNHDA, CDR2 SQIVND (reference sequence). The length of the CDR3 is 16 residues. J lost 3 bases, V lost 4 bases, and 11 bases had no gene match. DNA of the CDR3: TGTGCCAGTAGTACTCAAAACCGGGACAGAAAAGAGACCCAGTACTTC. It is translated as CASSTQNRDRKETQYF.

The chain combines TRBV11-3 with TRBJ2-2; D is ambiguous. CDR1 and CDR2 from the germline V gene are SGHNT and YENEEA. The CDR3 covers 15 residues. V dropped 0 bases and J dropped 3 bases, with 8 bases sitting between them. CDR3 nucleotides: TGTGCCAGCAGCTTAGATGGCAGCTACACCGGGGAGCTGTTTTTT. This gives the protein CASSLDGSYTGELFF. Based on the CDR3 plus reference TRBV11-3 and TRBJ2-2, the full variable domain is EAGVVQSPRYKIIEKKQPVAFWCNPISGHNTLYWYLQNLGQGPELLIRYENEEAVDDSQLPKDRFSAERLKGVDSTLKIQPAELGDSAVYLCASSLDGSYTGELFFGEGSRLTVL.

V is TRBV6-5 and J is TRBJ1-1, with 7 positions matching TRBD1. Germline V lookup: CDR1 MNHEY, CDR2 SVGAGI. The CDR3 runs to 11 residues. V shed 2 bases and J 9 bases; nucleotides not matched to a gene: 0. The CDR3 bases are TGTGCCAGCAGTTACAGGGGGCAAGCTTTCTTT. This codes for CASSYRGQAFF.

In its sample, this clone was seen once. The chain links TRBV7-9 to TRBJ1-1; 7 nucleotides align to TRBD1. Germline V gene lookup returns CDR1 SEHNR and CDR2 FQNEAQ (reference sequence). V gave up 8 bases and J gave up 1 base; unmatched junction bases: 13. The CDR3 spans 16 residues. CDR3 loop: CASGAILGGGNTEAFF. The CDR3 bases are TGTGCCAGCGGGGCGATTCTAGGGGGCGGGAACACTGAAGCTTTCTTT. The whole variable domain, remainder taken from reference TRBV7-9 and TRBJ1-1, is DTGVSQNPRHKITKRGQNVTFRCDPISEHNRLYWYRQTLGQGPEFLTYFQNEAQLEKSRLLSDRFSAERPKGSFSTLEIQRTEQGDSAMYLCASGAILGGGNTEAFFGQGTRLTVV.

The genes are TRBV6-5 and TRBJ2-7, with 10 bases fitting TRBD2. The length of the CDR3 is 15 residues. The V gene's germline CDR1 is MNHEY and CDR2 SVGAGI. The V gene end was trimmed by 0 bases and the J gene end by 4 bases; junction bases not matched to a gene: 3. The CDR3 reads CASSYSSSGSYEQYF. The CDR3 DNA is TGTGCCAGCAGTTACTCCTCTAGCGGGAGTTACGAGCAGTACTTC.

V and J are TRBV15 and TRBJ1-5, with 8 bases lining up with TRBD1. V was clipped by 1 base and J by 3 bases; unmatched bases: 8. The CDR3 is made up of 17 amino acids. Looked up from germline, CDR1 is LNHNV and CDR2 is YYDKDF (reference sequence). The CDR3 DNA follows: TGTGCCACCAGCAGAGGGGAGAGACAGGGGATCAATCAGCCCCAGCATTTT. This codes for CATSRGERQGINQPQHF.

The chain uses TRBV29-1 and TRBJ2-1, with TRBD2 matching 8 bases. In germline, CDR1 is SQVTM, CDR2 ANQGSEA. CDR3 size: 16 residues. V was pared by 0 bases and J by 6 bases, with 10 bases of the junction left unmatched. The CDR3 region is CSVEDPGTRSRNEQFF. In DNA, the CDR3 is TGCAGCGTTGAAGATCCCGGGACTAGGAGTCGCAATGAGCAGTTCTTC.